A single sample is the source of the 3 T cell receptor beta chains below, sequenced in a study of Ad26.COV2.S vaccination and SARS-CoV-2 variants. Measured with immunoSEQ multiplex PCR; TCRdb has only the in-frame clones, and not every one. This sample has 430,000 or so clones, with approximately 90% found just once. This sample's treatment: 19 received Ad26.COV2.S at low or high dose, single or two shots; 5 received placebo; per-sample allocation not given. On day 63 after the first injection, vaccine and placebo recipients gave samples. The sequences come from peripheral blood, collected in a trial of Ad26.COV2.S vaccine versus placebo. These receptors came from a person aged 18-60 years who received the Ad26.COV2.S COVID-19 vaccine or a placebo.

The chain recombines TRBV30 with TRBJ2-3; 9 bases map to TRBD2. The junction had 18 bases not matched to a gene; V was cut back by 0 bases and J by 2 bases. The CDR3 runs to 20 residues. Germline CDR1 reads GTSNPN; CDR2 reads SVGIG (reference sequence). The CDR3 protein is CAWSVPQTSGHLADTDTQYF. The CDR3 DNA reads TGTGCCTGGAGTGTACCTCAGACTAGCGGACACCTCGCCGACACAGATACGCAGTATTTT.

The rearrangement links TRBV27 to TRBJ2-7; possible D gene TRBD2, 6 bases. The CDR3 is 14 amino acids. The ends were cut back, 5 bases at V and 5 bases at J, with 16 bases in the middle. Germline V gene data show CDR1 as MNHEY and CDR2 as SMNVEV (reference sequence). The CDR3 loop is CASSIGTHVDEQYF. Written as DNA, the CDR3 is TGTGCCAGCAGTATCGGGACTCACGTCGACGAGCAGTACTTC.

This chain uses TRBV7-3 with TRBJ2-1; D may be TRBD1 or TRBD2 (6 bases each). Trimming removed 0 bases at V and 3 bases at J, with 9 bases between. The CDR3 length is 15 residues. Germline V lookup: CDR1 SGHTA, CDR2 FQGTGA. CDR3 nucleotides: TGTGCCAGCAGCTTAACCGGGGGCGGCTACAATGAGCAGTTCTTC. This encodes CASSLTGGGYNEQFF. The entire variable domain, with the rest obtained from reference TRBV7-3 and TRBJ2-1, is as follows: GAGVSQTPSNKVTEKGKYVELRCDPISGHTALYWYRQSLGQGPEFLIYFQGTGAADDSGLPNDRFFAVRPEGSVSTLKIQRTERGDSAVYLCASSLTGGGYNEQFFGPGTRLTVL.